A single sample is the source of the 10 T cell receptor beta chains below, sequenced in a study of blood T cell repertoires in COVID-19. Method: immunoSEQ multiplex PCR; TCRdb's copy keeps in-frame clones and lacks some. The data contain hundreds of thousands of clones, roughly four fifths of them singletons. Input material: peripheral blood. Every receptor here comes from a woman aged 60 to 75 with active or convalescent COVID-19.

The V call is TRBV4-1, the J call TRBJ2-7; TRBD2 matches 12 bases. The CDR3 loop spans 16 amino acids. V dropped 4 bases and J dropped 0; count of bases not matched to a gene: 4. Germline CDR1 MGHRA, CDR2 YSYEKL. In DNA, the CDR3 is TGCGCCAGCAGCCTCCGGACTAGCGGGGACTCCTACGAGCAGTACTTC. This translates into CASSLRTSGDSYEQYF.

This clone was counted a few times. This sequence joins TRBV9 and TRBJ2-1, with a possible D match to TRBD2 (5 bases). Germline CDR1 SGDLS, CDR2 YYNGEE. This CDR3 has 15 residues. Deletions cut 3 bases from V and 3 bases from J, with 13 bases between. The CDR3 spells CASSARGSDYNEQFF. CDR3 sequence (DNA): TGTGCCAGCAGCGCCCGGGGTAGCGACTACAATGAGCAGTTCTTC.

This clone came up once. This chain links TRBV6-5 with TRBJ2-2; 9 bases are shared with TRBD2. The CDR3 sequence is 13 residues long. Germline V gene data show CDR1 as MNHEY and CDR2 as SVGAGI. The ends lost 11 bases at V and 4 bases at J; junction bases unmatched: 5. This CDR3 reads CAVGLARTGELFF. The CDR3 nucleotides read TGTGCCGTAGGACTAGCGCGCACCGGGGAGCTGTTTTTT.

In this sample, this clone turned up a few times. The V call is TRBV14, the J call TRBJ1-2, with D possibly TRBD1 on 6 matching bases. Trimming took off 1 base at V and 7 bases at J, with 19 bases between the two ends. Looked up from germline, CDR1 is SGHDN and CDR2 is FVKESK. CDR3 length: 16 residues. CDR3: CASSQAGGARRGGYTF. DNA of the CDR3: TGTGCCAGCAGCCAAGCCGGGGGGGCAAGGAGGGGTGGCTACACCTTC.

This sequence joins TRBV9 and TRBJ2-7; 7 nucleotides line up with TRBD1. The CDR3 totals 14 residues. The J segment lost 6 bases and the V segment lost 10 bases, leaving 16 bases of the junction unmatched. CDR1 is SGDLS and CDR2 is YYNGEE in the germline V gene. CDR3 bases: TGTGCCGCGCAGCGGTGGGAACAGGGGTTCGAGCAGTACTTC. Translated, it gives CAAQRWEQGFEQYF.

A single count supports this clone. The CDR3 reads CAWSMSLGHIYEQYF. In DNA, the CDR3 is TGTGCCTGGAGTATGTCCCTGGGACACATCTACGAGCAGTACTTC. The V and J genes are TRBV30 and TRBJ2-7; weak D call: TRBD1 (6 bases). Germline-derived CDR1 and CDR2 are GTSNPN and SVGIG (reference sequence). V was pared by 2 bases and J by 3 bases, with 17 bases between. This CDR3 region has 15 residues.

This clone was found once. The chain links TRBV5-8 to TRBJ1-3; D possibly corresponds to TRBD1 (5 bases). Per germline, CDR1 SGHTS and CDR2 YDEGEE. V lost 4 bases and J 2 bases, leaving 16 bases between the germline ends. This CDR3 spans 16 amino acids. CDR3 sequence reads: CASSKPAGFAGNTIYF. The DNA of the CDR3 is TGTGCCAGCAGCAAGCCCGCAGGGTTCGCTGGAAACACCATATATTTT.

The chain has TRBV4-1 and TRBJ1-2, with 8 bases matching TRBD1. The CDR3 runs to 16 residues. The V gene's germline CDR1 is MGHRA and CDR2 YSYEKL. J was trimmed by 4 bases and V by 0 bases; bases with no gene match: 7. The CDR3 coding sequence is TGCGCCAGCAGCCAAGATTTGCGGACAGGGATCTATGGCTACACCTTC. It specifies CASSQDLRTGIYGYTF.

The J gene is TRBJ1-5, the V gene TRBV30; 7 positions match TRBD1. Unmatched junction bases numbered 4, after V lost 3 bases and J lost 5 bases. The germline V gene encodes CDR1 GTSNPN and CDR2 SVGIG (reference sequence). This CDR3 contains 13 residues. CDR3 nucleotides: TGTGCCTGGAGCTCCAGGGGGGATCAGCCCCAGCATTTT. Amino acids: CAWSSRGDQPQHF.

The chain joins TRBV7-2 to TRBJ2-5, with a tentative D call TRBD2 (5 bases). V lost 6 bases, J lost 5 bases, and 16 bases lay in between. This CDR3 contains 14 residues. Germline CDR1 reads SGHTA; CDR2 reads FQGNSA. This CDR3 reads CASSPSRAAETQYF. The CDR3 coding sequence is TGTGCCAGCAGTCCTAGCCGCGCCGCGGAGACCCAGTACTTC.